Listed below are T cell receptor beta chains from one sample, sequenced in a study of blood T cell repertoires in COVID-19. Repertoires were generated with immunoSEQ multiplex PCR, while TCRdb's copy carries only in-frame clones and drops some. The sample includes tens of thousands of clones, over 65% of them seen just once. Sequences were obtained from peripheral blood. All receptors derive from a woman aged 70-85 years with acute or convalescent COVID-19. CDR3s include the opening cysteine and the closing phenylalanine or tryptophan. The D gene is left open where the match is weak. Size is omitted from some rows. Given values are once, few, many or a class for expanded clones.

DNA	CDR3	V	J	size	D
TGCGCCAGCAGCTTGAATTCGGGACAGGGATTCTACGAGCAGTACTTC	CASSLNSGQGFYEQYF	TRBV5-1	TRBJ2-7	-	TRBD1
TGTGCCAGCAGCGACAGGGCAACTAATGAAAAACTGTTTTTT	CASSDRATNEKLFF	TRBV28	TRBJ1-4	-	TRBD1
TGTGCCAGCAGCGTAGACCCAAGGGGCGCGTCCAATGAGCAGTTCTTC	CASSVDPRGASNEQFF	TRBV9	TRBJ2-1	-	-
TGCGCCAGCAGTGATACAGGCCCCTTGGGGTATGGCTACACCTTC	CASSDTGPLGYGYTF	TRBV10-2	TRBJ1-2	-	-
TGTGCCAGCAGAGAGACAGGTCCCACTGAAGCTTTCTTT	CASRETGPTEAFF	TRBV2	TRBJ1-1	once	-
TGTGCCACCTCGACAGTATCCTACAATGAGCAGTTCTTC	CATSTVSYNEQFF	TRBV12-3/TRBV12-4	TRBJ2-1	-	-
TGCGCCAGCAGCCTCCCGGGACAGGGGAGCGGGGAGCAGTACTTC	CASSLPGQGSGEQYF	TRBV5-1	TRBJ2-7	once	TRBD1
TGCAGCGTTGTAGCGGGAGTAAGTGAGCAGTTCTTC	CSVVAGVSEQFF	TRBV29-1	TRBJ2-1	-	TRBD2
TGTGCCAGCACGGGGGGCGGGATTAATCAGCCCCAGCATTTT	CASTGGGINQPQHF	TRBV25-1	TRBJ1-5	-	-
TGTGCCAGCAGTTTCGGGGGAGCGGATGAAAAACTGTTTTTT	CASSFGGADEKLFF	TRBV28	TRBJ1-4	-	-
TGTGCCACGGAGCGGGAGGGCGGCTATGGCTACACCTTC	CATEREGGYGYTF	TRBV6-6	TRBJ1-2	-	-
TGCGCCAGCAGACATCCGGGACAGGTAACTGGAAACACCATATATTTT	CASRHPGQVTGNTIYF	TRBV5-1	TRBJ1-3	-	TRBD1
TGTGCCAGCAGTTTAGGAGGAGATTATGGCTACACCTTC	CASSLGGDYGYTF	TRBV27	TRBJ1-2	once	-
TGTGCCAGCAGCCCCCGACTAGCGGGAGACTCCTACAATGAGCAGTTCTTC	CASSPRLAGDSYNEQFF	TRBV21-1	TRBJ2-1	-	-
TGTGCCAGCAGCCAAGTTCGAGGCAGGAACACTGAAGCTTTCTTT	CASSQVRGRNTEAFF	TRBV3-1/TRBV3-2	TRBJ1-1	-	-
TGTGCCAGCAGGGACGAGGGTGGCTACACCTTC	CASRDEGGYTF	TRBV12-3/TRBV12-4	TRBJ1-2	-	-
TGTGCCAGCAGTTACAACATATACTACGACCAGTACTTC	CASSYNIYYDQYF	TRBV6-5	TRBJ2-7	-	-
TGCAGCGTTCGTGGACAGGCTAGCCTAGCCAAAAACATTCAGTACTTC	CSVRGQASLAKNIQYF	TRBV29-1	TRBJ2-4	-	TRBD1
TGTGCCAGCAGGCCGGGACAGATGAACACTGAAGCTTTCTTT	CASRPGQMNTEAFF	TRBV7-8	TRBJ1-1	-	TRBD1
TGTGCCAGCAGTTTGGTAGGCGGGAGTATTTACGAGCAGTACTTC	CASSLVGGSIYEQYF	TRBV27	TRBJ2-7	-	TRBD2
TGTGCCAGCAGCTTAGGCGGGCGCCCCTCCAATGAGCAGTTCTTC	CASSLGGRPSNEQFF	TRBV7-2	TRBJ2-1	-	-
TGTGCCAGCAGTTTAGGTGGGCCCACTGAAGCTTTCTTT	CASSLGGPTEAFF	TRBV12-3/TRBV12-4	TRBJ1-1	-	-
TGTGCCAGCAGTTTAGGTGGACAGAATCATAACTATGGCTACACCTTC	CASSLGGQNHNYGYTF	TRBV27	TRBJ1-2	-	-
TGTGCCAGCAGCCAAAGACCCCTTTGGGGGGGATTTTGGAGCTCACCCCTCCACTTT	CASSQRPLWGGFWSSPLHF	TRBV3-1/TRBV3-2	TRBJ1-6	once	-
TGCGCCAGCAGCTTGGAAACGGGACTAGCGGCAGATACGCAGTATTTT	CASSLETGLAADTQYF	TRBV5-1	TRBJ2-3	-	TRBD2
TGTGCCAGCTCACCGTTCCGGGACAGCTATGGCTACACCTTC	CASSPFRDSYGYTF	TRBV18	TRBJ1-2	-	TRBD1
TGTGCCAGTAGTACGCCCGCAGGGGGCGATAATGAGCAGTTCTTC	CASSTPAGGDNEQFF	TRBV19	TRBJ2-1	-	TRBD1
TGTGCCAGCAGTTTCACACAGAACACTGAAGCTTTCTTT	CASSFTQNTEAFF	TRBV6-5	TRBJ1-1	once	-
TGTGCCAGCAGTGTCAAGCAGGTTACGCAGTATTTT	CASSVKQVTQYF	TRBV2	TRBJ2-3	-	-
TGTGCCAGCAGCACACGGGGTTACGACATGAACACTGAAGCTTTCTTT	CASSTRGYDMNTEAFF	TRBV21-1	TRBJ1-1	-	-
TGTGCCAGCAGCGTAGGTCCAGGGGCCTACAATGAGCAGTTCTTC	CASSVGPGAYNEQFF	TRBV9	TRBJ2-1	once	-
TGTGCCAGCTCGGACACGTCTAGAAACACCATATATTTT	CASSDTSRNTIYF	TRBV28	TRBJ1-3	-	-
TGTGCCAGCAGCCTTAGGACGGACTATAGCAATCAGCCCCAGCATTTT	CASSLRTDYSNQPQHF	TRBV3-1/TRBV3-2	TRBJ1-5	-	-
TGTGCCAGTAGTATAGGACAGGCGAACACCGGGGAGCTGTTTTTT	CASSIGQANTGELFF	TRBV19	TRBJ2-2	-	-
TGTGCCAGTAGCGGTCAGGGGGCGAGGCAGCCCCAGCATTTT	CASSGQGARQPQHF	TRBV19	TRBJ1-5	-	TRBD1
TGTGCCACCAGTGGTCCCGGGGGTGAAGCTTTCTTT	CATSGPGGEAFF	TRBV24-1	TRBJ1-1	-	-
TGCGCCAGCAGTTCCGGACTAGCGGGAAGAGTGGAGACCCAGTACTTC	CASSSGLAGRVETQYF	TRBV5-1	TRBJ2-5	-	TRBD2
TGTGCCAGCAGTTCCCAGGGGGGTACTGGAAACACCATATATTTT	CASSSQGGTGNTIYF	TRBV27	TRBJ1-3	-	TRBD1
TGTGCCAGCAGCCCGTACGGGACAGGGGGGAAATTCGGCACAGATACGCAGTATTTT	CASSPYGTGGKFGTDTQYF	TRBV5-5	TRBJ2-3	once	TRBD1
TGCGCCAGCAAGGCGGGAGGAGGTTCCTACGAGCAGTACTTC	CASKAGGGSYEQYF	TRBV5-1	TRBJ2-7	-	TRBD2
TGCGCCAGCAGCTTGGAGGGGGCCTTTGGCTACACCTTC	CASSLEGAFGYTF	TRBV5-1	TRBJ1-2	-	TRBD1
TGCAGCGTTGATGTGGGACAGGGGGCGTACGGGGAGCTGTTTTTT	CSVDVGQGAYGELFF	TRBV29-1	TRBJ2-2	few	TRBD1
TGTGCCAGCCACCGTAGCGGGGGGGCCTACAATGAGCAGTTCTTC	CASHRSGGAYNEQFF	TRBV18	TRBJ2-1	-	TRBD2
TGCGCCAGCAGCCCCGGACAGGGGGCTGAAAAACTGTTTTTT	CASSPGQGAEKLFF	TRBV5-1	TRBJ1-4	-	TRBD1
TGTGCCAGCCCTAATAGCAATCAGCCCCAGCATTTT	CASPNSNQPQHF	TRBV27	TRBJ1-5	-	-
TGTGCCAGCAGCCAGAACACTGAAGCTTTCTTT	CASSQNTEAFF	TRBV2	TRBJ1-1	-	-
TGTGCCAGCAGTTTATCGGGACAGGGGGTCGGGGAGCTGTTTTTT	CASSLSGQGVGELFF	TRBV27	TRBJ2-2	-	TRBD1
TGTGCCAGCAGTTTAAAAGGGGATGGGTACGAGCAGTACTTC	CASSLKGDGYEQYF	TRBV27	TRBJ2-7	few	-
TGTGCCAGCAGTGGCCCTCGTCTAGCGGGGTACAATGAGCAGTTCTTC	CASSGPRLAGYNEQFF	TRBV2	TRBJ2-1	few	TRBD2
TGTGCCAGCAGCTTACGGACAGGTGATGAAGCTTTCTTT	CASSLRTGDEAFF	TRBV11-3	TRBJ1-1	-	TRBD1
TGCGCCAGCAGCGAGGGTTCAGGGGGCGGGAGTGGTAATGAGCAGTTCTTC	CASSEGSGGGSGNEQFF	TRBV5-1	TRBJ2-1	-	-
TGTGCCAGCAGCTCTCATTCGGACAGATTGAACACTGAAGCTTTCTTT	CASSSHSDRLNTEAFF	TRBV6-2/TRBV6-3	TRBJ1-1	-	-
TGTGCCAGCAGCCGGAAAAGCGAGAGCCTCTACGAGCAGTACTTC	CASSRKSESLYEQYF	TRBV14	TRBJ2-7	-	-
TGCAGCGCTGGGACAGCTAGACAAGAGACCCAGTACTTC	CSAGTARQETQYF	TRBV29-1	TRBJ2-5	-	TRBD1
TGTGCCAGCAGCTTAGTGGCGGGGACGGGTCAGCCCCAGCATTTT	CASSLVAGTGQPQHF	TRBV7-2	TRBJ1-5	-	-
TGTGCCAGCAGGAACGCTGGACTAGCGGGGACCCAGTACTTC	CASRNAGLAGTQYF	TRBV5-4	TRBJ2-5	-	TRBD2
TGTGCCAGCAGCCAAGAGGAGGCGTCGGTCGGGGATGAGCAGTTCTTC	CASSQEEASVGDEQFF	TRBV3-1/TRBV3-2	TRBJ2-1	-	-
TGTGCCAGCAGCTTAGGGGACAGAGAGAACACTGAAGCTTTCTTT	CASSLGDRENTEAFF	TRBV7-9	TRBJ1-1	-	TRBD1
TGTGCCAGCAGTTTAACAGGGAACACTGAAGCTTTCTTT	CASSLTGNTEAFF	TRBV27	TRBJ1-1	-	-